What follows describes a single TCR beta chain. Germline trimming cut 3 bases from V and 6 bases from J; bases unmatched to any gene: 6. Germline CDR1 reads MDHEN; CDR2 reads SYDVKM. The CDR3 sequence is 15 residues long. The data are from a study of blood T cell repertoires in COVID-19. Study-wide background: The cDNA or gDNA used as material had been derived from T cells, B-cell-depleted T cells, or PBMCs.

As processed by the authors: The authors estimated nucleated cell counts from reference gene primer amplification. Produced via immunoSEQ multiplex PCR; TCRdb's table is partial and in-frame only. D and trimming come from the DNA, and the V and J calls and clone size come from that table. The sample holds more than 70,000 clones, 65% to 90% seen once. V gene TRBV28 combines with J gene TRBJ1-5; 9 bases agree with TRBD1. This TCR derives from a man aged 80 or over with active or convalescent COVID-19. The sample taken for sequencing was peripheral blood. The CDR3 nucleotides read TGTGCCAGCAGTTTGTGGGGGACAGGGTTTCAGCCCCAGCATTTT. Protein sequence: CASSLWGTGFQPQHF.